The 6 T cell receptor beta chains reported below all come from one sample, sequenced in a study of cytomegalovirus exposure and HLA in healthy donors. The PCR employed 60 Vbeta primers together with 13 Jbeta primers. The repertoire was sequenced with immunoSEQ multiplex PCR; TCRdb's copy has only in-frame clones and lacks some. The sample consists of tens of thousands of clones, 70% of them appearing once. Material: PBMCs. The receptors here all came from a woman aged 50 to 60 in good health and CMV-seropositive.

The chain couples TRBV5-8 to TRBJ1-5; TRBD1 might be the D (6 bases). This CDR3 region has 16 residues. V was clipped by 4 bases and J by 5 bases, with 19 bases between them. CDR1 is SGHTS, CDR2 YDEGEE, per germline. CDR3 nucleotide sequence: TGTGCCAGCAGCGCCGGGGGGGGGCAAGGGGATCAGCCCCAGCATTTT. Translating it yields CASSAGGGQGDQPQHF.

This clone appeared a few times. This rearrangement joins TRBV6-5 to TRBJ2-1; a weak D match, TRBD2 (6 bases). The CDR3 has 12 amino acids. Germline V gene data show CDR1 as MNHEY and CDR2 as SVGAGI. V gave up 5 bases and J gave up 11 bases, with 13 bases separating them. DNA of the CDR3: TGTGCCAGCAGTGAATCGGCGGGACAGCAGTTCTTC. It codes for CASSESAGQQFF.

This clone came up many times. CDR3 in amino acids: CASSMGTGPEKLFF. CDR3 nucleotide sequence: TGTGCCAGTAGTATGGGGACAGGGCCCGAAAAACTGTTTTTT. V and J are TRBV19 and TRBJ1-4; 9 positions match TRBD1. Trimming removed 3 bases from V and 8 bases from J; junction bases left unmatched: 4. CDR1 and CDR2 (germline): LNHDA, SQIVND (reference sequence). The length of the CDR3 is 14 residues.

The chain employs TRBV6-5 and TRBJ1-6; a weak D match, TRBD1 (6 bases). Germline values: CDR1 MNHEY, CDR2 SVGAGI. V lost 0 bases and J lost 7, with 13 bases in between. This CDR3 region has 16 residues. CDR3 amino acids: CASSYSGAGVNSPLHF. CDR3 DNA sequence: TGTGCCAGCAGTTACTCAGGGGCAGGGGTGAATTCACCCCTCCACTTT.

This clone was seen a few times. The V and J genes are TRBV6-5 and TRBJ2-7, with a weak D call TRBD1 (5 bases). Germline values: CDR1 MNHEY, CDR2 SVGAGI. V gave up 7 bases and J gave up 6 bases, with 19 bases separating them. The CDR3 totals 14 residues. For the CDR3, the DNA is TGTGCCAGCAAGTCAACAGGCGGCGATGGCGAGCAGTACTTC. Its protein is CASKSTGGDGEQYF.

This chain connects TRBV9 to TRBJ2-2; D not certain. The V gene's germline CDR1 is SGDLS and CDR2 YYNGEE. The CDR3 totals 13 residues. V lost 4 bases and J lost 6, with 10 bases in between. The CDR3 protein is CASSPLGSGELFF. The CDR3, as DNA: TGTGCCAGCAGCCCTCTCGGTTCCGGGGAGCTGTTTTTT.